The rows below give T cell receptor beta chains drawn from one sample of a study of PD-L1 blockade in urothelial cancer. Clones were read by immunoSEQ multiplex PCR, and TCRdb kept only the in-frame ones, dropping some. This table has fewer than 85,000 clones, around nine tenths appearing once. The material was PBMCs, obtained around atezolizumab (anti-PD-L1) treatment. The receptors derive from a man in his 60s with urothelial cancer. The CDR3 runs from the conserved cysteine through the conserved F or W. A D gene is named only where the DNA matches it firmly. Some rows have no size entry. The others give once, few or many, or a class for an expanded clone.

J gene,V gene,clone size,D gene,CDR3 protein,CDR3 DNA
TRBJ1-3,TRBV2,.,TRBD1,CASSDPGGAGVNTIYF,TGTGCCAGCAGTGATCCAGGGGGCGCGGGTGTAAACACCATATATTTT
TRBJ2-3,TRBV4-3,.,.,CASSQRDTQYF,TGCGCCAGCAGCCAACGAGATACGCAGTATTTT
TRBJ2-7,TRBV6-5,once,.,CASRDAGGGFEQYF,TGTGCCAGCAGGGACGCAGGGGGAGGCTTCGAGCAGTACTTC
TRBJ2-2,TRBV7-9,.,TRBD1,CASSSGTDTGELFF,TGTGCCAGCAGCTCCGGGACAGACACCGGGGAGCTGTTTTTT
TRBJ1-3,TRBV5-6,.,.,CASSLEDRNTIYF,TGTGCCAGCAGCTTGGAAGACAGAAACACCATATATTTT
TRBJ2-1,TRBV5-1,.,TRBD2,CASSRGGLSSYNEQFF,TGCGCCAGCAGTCGCGGGGGGCTTAGCTCCTACAATGAGCAGTTCTTC
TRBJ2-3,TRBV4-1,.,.,CASSQVGQGDTQYF,TGCGCCAGCAGCCAAGTGGGGCAAGGAGATACGCAGTATTTT
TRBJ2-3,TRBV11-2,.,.,CASSLDSPSTDTQYF,TGTGCCAGCAGCTTGGACAGCCCTAGCACAGATACGCAGTATTTT
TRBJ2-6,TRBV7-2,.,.,CASSLEGGSGANVLTF,TGTGCCAGCAGCTTAGAAGGAGGCTCTGGGGCCAACGTCCTGACTTTC
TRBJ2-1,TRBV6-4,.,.,CASSQKTENSYNEQFF,TGTGCCAGCAGCCAGAAAACAGAAAATTCCTACAATGAGCAGTTCTTC
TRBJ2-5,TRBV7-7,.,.,CASSLGARYQETQYF,TGTGCTAGCAGCTTGGGGGCCAGGTACCAAGAGACCCAGTACTTC
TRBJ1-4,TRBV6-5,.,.,CASRGNEKLFF,TGTGCCAGCAGGGGCAATGAAAAACTGTTTTTT
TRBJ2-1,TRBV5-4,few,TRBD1,CASSLVSDRGPVF,TGTGCCAGCAGCTTGGTGTCGGACAGGGGGCCGGTCTTC
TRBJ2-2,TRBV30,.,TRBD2,CAWSRAGLAVTGELFF,TGTGCCTGGAGCCGAGCCGGACTAGCGGTTACCGGGGAGCTGTTTTTT
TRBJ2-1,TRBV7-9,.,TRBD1,CASNDRVYNEQFF,TGTGCCAGCAACGACAGGGTTTACAATGAGCAGTTCTTC
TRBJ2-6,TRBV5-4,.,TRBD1,CASSSTGGAGGANVLTF,TGTGCCAGCAGCTCAACAGGGGGCGCTGGGGGGGCCAACGTCCTGACTTTC
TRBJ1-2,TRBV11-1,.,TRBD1,CASSLEEAQGGYGYTF,TGTGCCAGCAGCCTCGAAGAGGCTCAGGGGGGCTATGGCTACACCTTC
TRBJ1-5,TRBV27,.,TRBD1,CASSLSDRAGNQPQHF,TGTGCCAGCAGTTTATCGGACAGGGCGGGCAATCAGCCCCAGCATTTT
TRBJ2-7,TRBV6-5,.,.,CASSLGLLSYEQYF,TGTGCCAGCAGTTTGGGACTTCTGAGCTACGAGCAGTACTTC
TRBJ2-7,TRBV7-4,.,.,CASSETETVFYEQYF,TGTGCCAGCAGCGAGACTGAGACGGTATTCTACGAGCAGTACTTC
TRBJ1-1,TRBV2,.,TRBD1,CASRGTDNTEAFF,TGTGCCAGCAGAGGGACAGACAACACTGAAGCTTTCTTT
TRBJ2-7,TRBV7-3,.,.,CASSLDSLYEQYF,TGTGCCAGCAGCCTCGACAGTCTCTACGAGCAGTACTTC
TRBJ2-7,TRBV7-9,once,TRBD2,CASSLWTSGAPSYEQYF,TGTGCCAGCAGCTTGTGGACTAGCGGGGCCCCCTCCTACGAGCAGTACTTC
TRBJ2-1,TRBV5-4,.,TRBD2,CASSLAGGVDNEQFF,TGTGCCAGCAGCTTGGCGGGGGGGGTCGACAATGAGCAGTTCTTC
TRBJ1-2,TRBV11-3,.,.,CASSLDAGGSRNGYTF,TGTGCCAGCAGCTTAGATGCAGGAGGATCTAGAAATGGCTACACCTTC
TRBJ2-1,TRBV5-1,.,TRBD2,CASSLVASGGTSNEQFF,TGCGCCAGCAGCTTGGTGGCTAGCGGGGGGACTAGCAATGAGCAGTTCTTC
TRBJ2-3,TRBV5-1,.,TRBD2,CASSMRDSAGDFFSTDTQYF,TGCGCCAGCAGCATGAGAGACTCAGCGGGGGATTTCTTCAGCACAGATACGCAGTATTTT
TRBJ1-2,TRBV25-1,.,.,CASSETAFGYTF,TGTGCCAGCAGTGAAACCGCGTTTGGCTACACCTTC
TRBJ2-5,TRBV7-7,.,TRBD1,CASSPDRVQETQYF,TGTGCTAGCAGTCCAGACAGGGTCCAAGAGACCCAGTACTTC
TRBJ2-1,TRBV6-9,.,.,CASSHPEAFQIFYNEQFF,TGTGCCAGCAGTCATCCCGAGGCATTCCAGATTTTCTACAATGAGCAGTTCTTC
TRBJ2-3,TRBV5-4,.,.,CASSRDSTTDTQYF,TGTGCCAGCAGCCGGGACTCGACCACAGATACGCAGTATTTT
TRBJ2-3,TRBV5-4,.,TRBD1,CASSFYVGQGVDTQYF,TGTGCCAGCAGCTTTTACGTGGGACAGGGGGTAGATACGCAGTATTTT
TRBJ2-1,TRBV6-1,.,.,CASSDIGRRANNEQFF,TGTGCCAGCAGTGATATCGGTAGGAGGGCGAACAATGAGCAGTTCTTC
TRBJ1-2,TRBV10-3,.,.,CAISEPRPNYGYTF,TGTGCCATCAGTGAGCCCAGGCCCAACTATGGCTACACCTTC
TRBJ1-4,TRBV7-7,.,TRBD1,CASSADRGSEKLFF,TGTGCTAGCAGCGCAGACAGGGGTTCTGAAAAACTGTTTTTT
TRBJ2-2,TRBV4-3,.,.,CASSQARGNAGELFF,TGCGCCAGCAGCCAAGCGAGGGGGAACGCCGGGGAGCTGTTTTTT
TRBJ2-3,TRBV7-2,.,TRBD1,CASSPRTGSYADTQYF,TGTGCCAGCAGCCCCCGGACAGGGTCATACGCAGATACGCAGTATTTT